The clone carrying this T cell receptor (beta chain) came up many times. What it binds is unknown. These data originate in a study of T cells after yellow fever vaccination. Study-level background: Fractions containing few cells were prepared with SMART-Seq v4 Ultra Low Input.

A universal primer site and UMIs were added as TCR cDNA was made by 5'RACE template switching. TCRdb fed the 5' RACE reads into MiXCR, producing one record per CDR3 protein. The data hold roughly 68,000 distinct CDR3 sequences, with 5% to 8% observed a single time. Points from the study as a whole: Clonotypes appearing in both CD4 and CD8 compartments existed, and their share was small.

The receptor was isolated from a young man who received the YFV17D yellow fever vaccine. The specimen comprised CD8+ T cells sorted from PBMCs, sampled around 45 days after the first yellow fever vaccination.

CDR3 coding DNA: TGTGCCAGCAGCTCCCTGGGGGGCAGCGGGGAGACCCAGTACTTC. It codes for CASSSLGGSGETQYF. The chain carries TRBV7-8 and TRBJ2-5; perhaps D is TRBD1 or TRBD2 (6 bases each). Trimming cost V 4 bases and J 5 bases, with 17 bases left between them. Germline loops: CDR1 SGHVS, CDR2 FQNEAQ. The CDR3 is 15 residues long.